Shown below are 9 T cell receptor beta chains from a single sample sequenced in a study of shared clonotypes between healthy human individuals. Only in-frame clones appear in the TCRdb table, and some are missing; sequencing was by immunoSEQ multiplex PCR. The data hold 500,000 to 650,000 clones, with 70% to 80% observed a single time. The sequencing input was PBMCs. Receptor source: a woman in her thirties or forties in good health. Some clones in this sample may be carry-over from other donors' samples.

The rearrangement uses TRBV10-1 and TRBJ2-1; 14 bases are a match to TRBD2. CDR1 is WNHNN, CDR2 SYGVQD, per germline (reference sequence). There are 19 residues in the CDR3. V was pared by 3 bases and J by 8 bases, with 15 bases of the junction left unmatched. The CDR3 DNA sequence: TGCGCCAGCAGTGATCCCGGGACTAGCGGGAGCGGATTGCTGGATGAGCAGTTCTTC. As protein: CASSDPGTSGSGLLDEQFF.

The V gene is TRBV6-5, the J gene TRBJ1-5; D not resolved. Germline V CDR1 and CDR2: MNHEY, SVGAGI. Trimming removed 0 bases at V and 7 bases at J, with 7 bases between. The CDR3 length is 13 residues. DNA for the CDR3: TGTGCCAGCAGTTACTCCCCTCTACAGCCCCAGCATTTT. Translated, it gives CASSYSPLQPQHF.

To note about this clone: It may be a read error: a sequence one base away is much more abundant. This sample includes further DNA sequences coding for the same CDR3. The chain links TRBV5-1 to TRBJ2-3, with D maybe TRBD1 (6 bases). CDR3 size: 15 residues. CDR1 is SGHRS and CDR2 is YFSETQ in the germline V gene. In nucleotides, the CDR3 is TGTGCCAGCAGCTTGGGTCAGGGGCTTACAGATACGCAGTATTTT. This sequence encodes CASSLGQGLTDTQYF. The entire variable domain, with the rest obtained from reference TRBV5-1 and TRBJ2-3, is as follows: KAGVTQTPRYLIKTRGQQVTLSCSPISGHRSVSWYQQTPGQGLQFLFEYFSETQRNKGNFPGRFSGRQFSNSRSEMNVSTLELGDSALYLCASSLGQGLTDTQYFGPGTRLTVL.

The CDR3: CATSRYTGSSYNEQFF. CDR3 DNA: TGTGCCACCAGCAGATATACAGGGAGCTCCTACAATGAGCAGTTCTTC. The rearrangement joins TRBV15 to TRBJ2-1; possible D gene TRBD1, 6 bases. Trimming took off 2 bases at V and 0 bases at J, with 11 bases between the two ends. The germline V gene has CDR1 LNHNV and CDR2 YYDKDF (reference sequence). This CDR3 is built from 16 residues.

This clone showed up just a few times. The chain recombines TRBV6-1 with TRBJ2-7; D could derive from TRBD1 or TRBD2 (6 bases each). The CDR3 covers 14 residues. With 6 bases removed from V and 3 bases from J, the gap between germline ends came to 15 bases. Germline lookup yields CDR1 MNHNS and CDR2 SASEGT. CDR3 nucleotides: TGTGCCAGCAGCATACAGGGACTCTTCTACGAGCAGTACTTC. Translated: CASSIQGLFYEQYF.

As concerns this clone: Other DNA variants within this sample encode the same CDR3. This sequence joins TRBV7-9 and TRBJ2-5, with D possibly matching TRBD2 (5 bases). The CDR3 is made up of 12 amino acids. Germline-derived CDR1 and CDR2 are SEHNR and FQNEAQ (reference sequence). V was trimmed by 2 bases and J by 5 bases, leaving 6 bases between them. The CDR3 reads CASSLSGETQYF. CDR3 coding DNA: TGTGCCAGCAGCTTAAGCGGTGAGACCCAGTACTTC.

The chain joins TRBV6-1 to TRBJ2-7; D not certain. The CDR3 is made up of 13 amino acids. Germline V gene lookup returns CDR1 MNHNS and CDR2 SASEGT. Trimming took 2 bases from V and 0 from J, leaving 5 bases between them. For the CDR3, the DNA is TGTGCCAGCAGTGAATCGGTCTCCTACGAGCAGTACTTC. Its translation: CASSESVSYEQYF.

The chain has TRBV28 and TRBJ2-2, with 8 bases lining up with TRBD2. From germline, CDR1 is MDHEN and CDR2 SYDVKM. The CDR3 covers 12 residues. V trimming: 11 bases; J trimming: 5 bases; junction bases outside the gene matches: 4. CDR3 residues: CASQRETGELFF. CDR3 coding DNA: TGTGCCTCCCAGCGGGAGACCGGGGAGCTGTTTTTT. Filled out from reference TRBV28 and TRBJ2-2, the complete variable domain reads DVKVTQSSRYLVKRTGEKVFLECVQDMDHENMFWYRQDPGLGLRLIYFSYDVKMKEKGDIPEGYSVSREKKERFSLILESASTNQTSMYLCASQRETGELFFGEGSRLTVL.

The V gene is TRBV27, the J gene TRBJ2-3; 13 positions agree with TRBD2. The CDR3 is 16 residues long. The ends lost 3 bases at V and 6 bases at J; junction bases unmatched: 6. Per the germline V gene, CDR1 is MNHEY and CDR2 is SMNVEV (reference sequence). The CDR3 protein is CASSLLLAGGPDTQYF. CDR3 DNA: TGTGCCAGCAGTTTGCTACTAGCGGGAGGGCCGGATACGCAGTATTTT.